This T cell receptor beta chain came from a study of T-cell memory formation after mild COVID-19. Notes on the study in general: A subset of responding clones appeared in pre-infection memory, suggesting cross-reactive memory joined.

One entry per CDR3 protein results from TCRdb running MiXCR on the 5' RACE reads. The sample lists some 300,000 distinct CDR3 sequences, 20% to 25% occurring once. Worth noting for this clonotype: The antigen remains undetermined.

The CDR3 sequence is 16 residues long. The chain combines TRBV3-2 with TRBJ2-2; TRBD2, the table's D call, lacks a check against the DNA. TRBV3-2 is a known pseudogene. Sequencing was carried out using PBMCs or a T cell subset sorted from them (not recorded which). This TCR came from a man between 18 and 35 years old who had mild COVID-19 (a few samples of this study predate the infection). Cell type and time point are not known. CDR3 loop: CASSQGGEVGTGELFF. Written as DNA, the CDR3 is TGTGCCAGCAGCCAAGGGGGGGAGGTCGGCACCGGGGAGCTGTTTTTT.